The rows below give T cell receptor beta chains drawn from one sample of a study of cytomegalovirus exposure and HLA in healthy donors. TCRdb keeps only in-frame clones here, not all; method: immunoSEQ multiplex PCR. The data hold about 95,000 clones, with roughly 82% observed a single time. The sample comprised PBMCs. Receptors were obtained from a man under 40 in good health and CMV-seropositive. The CDR3 runs from the conserved cysteine through the conserved F or W. The D gene is left open where the match is weak. Clone size is not always given. Where it is, it says once, few, many or a class for expanded clones.

>NA|TRBV25-1|TRBJ1-5|NA
CASSDNLSPQHF
TGTGCCAGCAGTGATAATCTCTCGCCCCAGCATTTT
>NA|TRBV5-4|TRBJ1-2|NA
CASSLRGVDGYTF
TGTGCCAGCAGCTTGCGGGGAGTGGATGGCTACACCTTC
>TRBD1|TRBV5-1|TRBJ2-7|NA
CASSTGDTNYEQYF
TGCGCCAGCAGCACAGGGGACACAAACTACGAGCAGTACTTC
>TRBD1|TRBV29-1|TRBJ1-1|once
CSGKQGALGTEAFF
TGCAGCGGAAAACAGGGGGCGCTAGGCACTGAAGCTTTCTTT
>TRBD2|TRBV9|TRBJ2-3|NA
CASSVTHHSASGRTDTQYF
TGTGCCAGCAGCGTAACTCACCATTCAGCTAGCGGGAGAACAGATACGCAGTATTTT
>TRBD1|TRBV29-1|TRBJ2-7|NA
CSASVGQGAGEQYF
TGCAGCGCCTCGGTGGGGCAGGGGGCTGGCGAGCAGTACTTC
>TRBD2|TRBV9|TRBJ2-1|NA
CASSESSGPTYNEQFF
TGTGCCAGCAGCGAGTCTAGCGGGCCTACCTACAATGAGCAGTTCTTC
>TRBD2|TRBV10-3|TRBJ2-1|NA
CATSEGSGGTYNEQFF
TGTGCCACGTCTGAGGGTAGCGGGGGGACCTACAATGAGCAGTTCTTC
>TRBD1|TRBV5-4|TRBJ1-2|few
CASSLIRGRDQSSYTF
TGTGCCAGCAGCCTGATCAGGGGGCGAGACCAGAGTAGCTACACCTTC
>NA|TRBV18|TRBJ2-5|once
CASSLEAEQYF
TGTGCCAGCTCACTAGAGGCGGAGCAGTACTTC
>NA|TRBV28|TRBJ1-5|NA
CASSSDKDTYSNQPQHF
TGTGCCAGCAGTTCCGACAAGGACACGTATAGCAATCAGCCCCAGCATTTT
>TRBD1|TRBV19|TRBJ1-2|NA
CASCIPGQNNYGYTF
TGTGCCAGTTGCATCCCGGGACAGAATAACTATGGCTACACCTTC
>NA|TRBV27|TRBJ2-7|NA
CASSSVDWIYEQYF
TGTGCCAGCAGTTCCGTCGACTGGATCTACGAGCAGTACTTC
>NA|TRBV13|TRBJ1-1|NA
CASSTPGGRAFF
TGTGCCAGCAGCACCCCAGGTGGGAGGGCTTTCTTT
>TRBD2|TRBV9|TRBJ2-1|NA
CASSILAGEAYNEQFF
TGTGCCAGCAGCATCCTAGCGGGAGAGGCGTACAATGAGCAGTTCTTC
>NA|TRBV7-2|TRBJ2-1|NA
CASSFMDGGEYEQLF
TGTGCCAGCAGCTTTATGGACGGAGGGGAGTATGAGCAGCTCTTC
>NA|TRBV7-2|TRBJ2-7|NA
CASSRRSGEQYF
TGTGCCAGCAGCCGACGATCAGGCGAGCAGTACTTC
>NA|TRBV15|TRBJ2-7|NA
CATSRAALTGTFYEQYF
TGTGCCACCAGCAGAGCCGCGCTGACAGGGACTTTCTACGAGCAGTACTTC
>TRBD2|TRBV14|TRBJ2-6|NA
CASSPLGGGNSGANVLTF
TGTGCCAGCAGCCCGCTAGGCGGGGGAAACTCTGGGGCCAACGTCCTGACTTTC
>TRBD1|TRBV4-3|TRBJ2-7|NA
CASSQDRGTGLDEQYF
TGCGCCAGCAGCCAAGATCGTGGGACAGGGTTGGACGAGCAGTACTTC
>NA|TRBV5-1|TRBJ1-6|NA
CASSLQVQGQNSPLHF
TGCGCCAGCAGCTTGCAAGTGCAGGGCCAGAATTCACCCCTCCACTTT
>NA|TRBV15|TRBJ2-3|NA
CATSPGHKGTDTQYF
TGTGCCACCAGCCCCGGACACAAAGGCACAGATACGCAGTATTTT
>NA|TRBV10-1|TRBJ2-7|NA
CASSEYRTRDGEQYF
TGCGCCAGCAGTGAGTACCGGACCAGGGATGGCGAGCAGTACTTC
>NA|TRBV2|TRBJ2-7|NA
CASTSQGPASSYEQYF
TGTGCCAGCACGTCACAGGGACCGGCGAGCTCCTACGAGCAGTACTTC
>NA|TRBV6-4|TRBJ2-2|few
CASSGTSSGELFF
TGTGCCAGCAGTGGGACTTCGTCCGGGGAGCTGTTTTTT
>NA|TRBV10-3|TRBJ1-4|NA
CAISETEDEKLFF
TGTGCCATCAGCGAGACAGAAGATGAAAAACTGTTTTTT
>NA|TRBV28|TRBJ1-2|NA
CASSFPSGYGYTF
TGTGCCAGCAGTTTTCCTTCAGGCTATGGCTACACCTTC
>NA|TRBV19|TRBJ1-1|few
CASSAAANTEAFF
TGTGCCAGTAGTGCGGCCGCGAACACTGAAGCTTTCTTT
>NA|TRBV27|TRBJ1-1|NA
CASKGGGLNTEAFF
TGTGCCAGCAAAGGCGGGGGCTTGAACACTGAAGCTTTCTTT
>TRBD1|TRBV5-1|TRBJ1-1|NA
CASSRTRQGVTEAFF
TGCGCCAGCAGCCGAACACGACAGGGAGTCACTGAAGCTTTCTTT
>TRBD1|TRBV28|TRBJ1-5|NA
CASSLTGESNQPQHF
TGTGCCAGCAGTTTGACAGGGGAGAGCAATCAGCCCCAGCATTTT
>NA|TRBV18|TRBJ2-3|NA
CASSPPETTNTQYF
TGTGCCAGCTCACCACCGGAGACTACTAATACGCAGTATTTT
>TRBD1|TRBV15|TRBJ2-7|NA
CATSADREGAYEQYF
TGTGCCACCAGTGCAGACAGGGAAGGCGCGTACGAGCAGTACTTC
>NA|TRBV30|TRBJ1-2|NA
CAWSASGYTF
TGTGCCTGGAGTGCTTCTGGCTACACCTTC
>NA|TRBV27|TRBJ1-5|NA
CASRRTDSNQPQHF
TGTGCCAGCCGGAGGACGGATAGCAATCAGCCCCAGCATTTT
>NA|TRBV6-6|TRBJ1-5|few
CASSSQGPDSNQPQHF
TGTGCCAGCAGTTCTCAGGGGCCCGATAGCAATCAGCCCCAGCATTTT